This T cell receptor (beta chain) was retrieved from a study of T-cell memory formation after mild COVID-19. Using its own MiXCR run on the 5' RACE reads, TCRdb lists one record per CDR3 protein. The table includes 400,000 or so distinct CDR3 sequences, 20% to 25% detected once. V gave up 5 bases and J gave up 8 bases; unmatched junction bases: 10. The CDR3 consists of 15 residues. Germline assignment: CDR1 KGHDR and CDR2 SFDVKD. The sequence derives from an adult woman who had mild COVID-19 (a few samples of this study predate the infection). Cell type and time point are not known. The J gene is TRBJ2-1, the V gene TRBV24-1; the match to TRBD1 covers 8 bases. The sequencing sample was made of PBMCs or a T cell subset sorted from them (not recorded which). CDR3 DNA sequence: TGTGCCACCAGTGGGATCGGGACAGGATACGATGAGCAGTTCTTC. Its protein is CATSGIGTGYDEQFF.